This T cell receptor beta chain emerged from a study of T cell repertoires in cytomegalovirus infection. For the study at large: The public TCR beta signatures pointed to both CMV infection and matching HLA type.

About this clonotype: Its antigen is undetermined.

Overall study findings and caveats: CMV carriers having the relevant HLA were flagged by cumulative public TCR beta family frequency.

The germline V gene encodes CDR1 LNHDA and CDR2 SQIVND (reference sequence). The CDR3 spans 14 residues. V dropped 6 bases and J dropped 3 bases, with 14 bases sitting between them. TCRdb reanalysed the reads using MiXCR and keeps one entry per CDR3 protein. The sample holds about 530,000 distinct CDR3 sequences, more than 20% seen once. The clonotype was recovered from a human donor in good health (CMV status not recorded). Some clones in this sample may be carry-over from other donors' samples. The chain couples TRBV19 to TRBJ2-5; D ambiguous. Specimen: PBMCs. The CDR3 here is CASRHGRTEETQYF. DNA for the CDR3: TGTGCCAGTAGACACGGACGCACGGAAGAGACCCAGTACTTC. Combining the CDR3 with reference TRBV19 and TRBJ2-5 gives the whole variable domain DGGITQSPKYLFRKEGQNVTLSCEQNLNHDAMYWYRQDPGQGLRLIYYSQIVNDFQKGDIAEGYSVSREKKESFPLTVTSAQKNPTAFYLCASRHGRTEETQYFGPGTRLLVL.